These 18 T cell receptor beta chains originate from one sample sequenced in a study of blood T cell repertoires in COVID-19. Sequenced by immunoSEQ multiplex PCR; TCRdb stores in-frame clones only, minus some. The sample yields 200,000 to 250,000 clones, about 89% seen once. Sequencing was performed on peripheral blood. The receptor source for this set is a woman aged 55-75 years who had recovered from COVID-19.

The V gene is TRBV12-3 or TRBV12-4, the J gene TRBJ1-5; D gene uncertain. V was cut by 6 bases and J by 2 bases, with 5 bases left in between. This CDR3 has 12 residues. CDR3 sequence reads: CASRPGNQPQHF. The CDR3 DNA is TGTGCCAGCAGACCAGGCAATCAGCCCCAGCATTTT.

The J gene is TRBJ2-7, the V gene TRBV7-2, with no clear D. CDR3 size: 11 residues. Germline V gene sequence: CDR1 SGHTA, CDR2 FQGNSA. Trimming stripped 8 bases from V and 4 bases from J, with 9 bases between. As DNA, the CDR3 is TGTGCCAGCCGAGGTGGATACGAGCAGTACTTC. This translates into CASRGGYEQYF.

This clone was seen once. The chain combines TRBV20-1 with TRBJ2-1; tentative D call: TRBD1 (6 bases). The V gene lost 6 bases and the J gene lost 11 bases, with 11 bases spanning the gap. Germline values: CDR1 DFQATT, CDR2 SNEGSKA (reference sequence). This CDR3 has 10 amino acids. CDR3 nucleotide sequence: TGCAGTGCAAGGGGACAAAAGCAGTTCTTC. Translated, it gives CSARGQKQFF.

The rearrangement joins TRBV13 to TRBJ2-2, with D maybe TRBD2 (5 bases). The germline V gene has CDR1 PRHDT and CDR2 FYEKMQ (reference sequence). V was cut by 2 bases and J by 7 bases, with 14 bases left in between. CDR3 length: 15 residues. The CDR3 reads CASSLPFRGGGELFF. Written as DNA, the CDR3 is TGTGCCAGCAGCTTACCGTTTCGTGGAGGCGGGGAGCTGTTTTTT. Together with reference TRBV13 and TRBJ2-2, the CDR3 gives the full variable domain: AAGVIQSPRHLIKEKRETATLKCYPIPRHDTVYWYQQGPGQDPQFLISFYEKMQSDKGSIPDRFSAQQFSDYHSELNMSSLELGDSALYFCASSLPFRGGGELFFGEGSRLTVL.

In regard to this clone: A much larger clone differs by one base, so this may be a read error. V gene TRBV6-2 or TRBV6-3 combines with J gene TRBJ1-2, with 7 nucleotides matching TRBD1. The CDR3 runs to 13 residues. Per the germline V gene, CDR1 is MNHEY and CDR2 is SVGEGT. Trimming took 4 bases from V and 4 from J; bases not matched to a gene: 3. In nucleotides, the CDR3 is TGTGCCAGCAGTTCGACAGGGTTCTATGGCTACACCTTC. Amino acid sequence: CASSSTGFYGYTF.

The chain is built from TRBV28 and TRBJ2-2; TRBD2 agrees at 8 bases. In germline, CDR1 is MDHEN, CDR2 SYDVKM. CDR3 length: 17 residues. Trimming removed 3 bases from V and 0 bases from J; junction bases left unmatched: 6. Written as DNA, the CDR3 is TGTGCCAGCAGTTTCTTGCGGGGGGCGCCGAACACCGGGGAGCTGTTTTTT. Its protein product is CASSFLRGAPNTGELFF.

This clone was counted once. The chain joins TRBV15 to TRBJ2-1; perhaps TRBD1 as D (7 bases). The V end lost 5 bases, the J end lost 10 bases, and 15 bases lay between the germline ends. From germline, CDR1 is LNHNV and CDR2 YYDKDF (reference sequence). This CDR3 contains 13 residues. This CDR3 is CATSRPGGREQFF. The CDR3 bases are TGTGCCACCAGCCGGCCAGGGGGGCGAGAGCAGTTCTTC. The whole variable domain, filled in from reference TRBV15 and TRBJ2-1, reads DAMVIQNPRYQVTQFGKPVTLSCSQTLNHNVMYWYQQKSSQAPKLLFHYYDKDFNNEADTPDNFQSRRPNTSFCFLDIRSPGLGDTAMYLCATSRPGGREQFFGPGTRLTVL.

V and J are TRBV7-2 and TRBJ2-7; no reliable D call. This CDR3 spans 14 amino acids. In germline, CDR1 is SGHTA, CDR2 FQGNSA. The V end was cut by 0 bases, the J end by 7 bases, with 13 bases between. CDR3 coding DNA: TGTGCCAGCAGCTTAGCGCAGAGCCTCGGGGAGCAGTACTTC. The encoded protein is CASSLAQSLGEQYF.

V and J are TRBV7-2 and TRBJ2-2; no clear D gene. The V gene lost 1 base and the J gene lost 7 bases, with 22 bases spanning the gap. The germline gives CDR1 SGHTA, CDR2 FQGNSA. The CDR3 consists of 18 residues. The CDR3 DNA follows: TGTGCCAGCAGCTTAGGTCGGGTCAACACCCCCCTCGGCGGGGAGCTGTTTTTT. This translates into CASSLGRVNTPLGGELFF.

The table lists this clone with a count of one. This chain links TRBV4-1 with TRBJ2-3, with D maybe TRBD2 (5 bases). CDR1 and CDR2 from the germline V gene are MGHRA and YSYEKL. There are 18 residues in the CDR3. Trimming cost V 1 base and J 0 bases, with 17 bases left between them. The CDR3: CASSQVRSAAISTDTQYF. The CDR3 DNA reads TGCGCCAGCAGCCAAGTCAGGTCAGCGGCTATAAGCACAGATACGCAGTATTTT.

V gene TRBV10-3 combines with J gene TRBJ1-5; TRBD1 might be the D (6 bases). CDR1 ENHRY and CDR2 SYGVKD come from the germline V gene. CDR3 length: 14 amino acids. V was clipped by 2 bases and J by 3 bases, with 8 bases between them. CDR3 DNA: TGTGCCATCAGTGAGGGACAGATCAATCAGCCCCAGCATTTT. It yields the protein CAISEGQINQPQHF.

J is TRBJ1-4 and V is TRBV18; weak D call: TRBD1 (5 bases). The germline V and J ends were trimmed by 0 bases and 0 bases, with 8 bases remaining between them. The CDR3 is made up of 16 amino acids. In germline, CDR1 is KGHSH, CDR2 LQKENI. Here the CDR3 DNA reads TGTGCCAGCTCACCACCGGGGCAGTCAACTAATGAAAAACTGTTTTTT. Its protein is CASSPPGQSTNEKLFF.

The V gene is TRBV9, the J gene TRBJ1-2; maybe TRBD1 (6 bases). There are 14 residues in the CDR3. Between the trimmed V and J ends, which lost 0 bases and 5 bases, there was a span of 11 bases. The germline gives CDR1 SGDLS, CDR2 YYNGEE. For the CDR3, the DNA is TGTGCCAGCAGCGTAGCTCCAGGGGAATATGGCTACACCTTC. As protein: CASSVAPGEYGYTF.

The chain is built from TRBV5-6 and TRBJ2-2; 10 bases agree with TRBD1. V lost 4 bases and J lost 5; bases outside the gene matches: 8. The CDR3 has 16 residues. Germline CDR1 and CDR2: SGHDT and YYEEEE. This CDR3 reads CASSPLTGGTTGELFF. In DNA form, the CDR3 reads TGTGCCAGCAGCCCACTGACAGGGGGCACTACCGGGGAGCTGTTTTTT. Combining the CDR3 with reference TRBV5-6 and TRBJ2-2 gives the whole variable domain DAGVTQSPTHLIKTRGQQVTLRCSPKSGHDTVSWYQQALGQGPQFIFQYYEEEERQRGNFPDRFSGHQFPNYSSELNVNALLLGDSALYLCASSPLTGGTTGELFFGEGSRLTVL.

The chain employs TRBV3-1 (or the pseudogene TRBV3-2) and TRBJ1-5, with D hard to call. CDR3 length: 15 residues. The germline V and J ends were trimmed by 0 bases and 7 bases, with 13 bases remaining between them. CDR1 and CDR2 from the germline V gene are LGHDT and YNNKEL (reference sequence). CDR3: CASSQDVRAWQPQHF. CDR3 DNA: TGTGCCAGCAGCCAAGATGTGAGGGCCTGGCAGCCCCAGCATTTT.

The chain joins TRBV6-6 to TRBJ2-7, with 8 bases that match TRBD1. The trim removed 5 bases at V and 5 bases at J, leaving 8 bases unmatched. CDR1 is MNHNY and CDR2 is SVGAGI in the germline V gene (reference sequence). This CDR3 is 14 amino acids long. The CDR3 here is CASSLDRDLNEQYF. CDR3 sequence (DNA): TGTGCCAGCAGTCTGGACAGGGATCTCAACGAGCAGTACTTC.

The rearrangement uses TRBV5-1 and TRBJ1-2; D may be TRBD1 (6 bases). V was cut by 6 bases and J by 8 bases, with 23 bases left in between. The V gene's germline CDR1 is SGHRS and CDR2 YFSETQ. This CDR3 is 15 amino acids long. In DNA, the CDR3 is TGCGCCAGCACCGACCGGACAGCCGGGGTCTACGGCTACACCTTC. It encodes CASTDRTAGVYGYTF. The full variable domain, its missing parts supplied by reference TRBV5-1 and TRBJ1-2, is KAGVTQTPRYLIKTRGQQVTLSCSPISGHRSVSWYQQTPGQGLQFLFEYFSETQRNKGNFPGRFSGRQFSNSRSEMNVSTLELGDSALYLCASTDRTAGVYGYTFGSGTRLTVV.

CDR3 loop: CASSQVEGAGYEQYF. In nucleotides, the CDR3 is TGCGCCAGCAGCCAAGTAGAAGGGGCCGGCTACGAGCAGTACTTC. V and J are TRBV4-1 and TRBJ2-7; a weak D match, TRBD1 (5 bases). Germline CDR1 is MGHRA and CDR2 is YSYEKL. CDR3 length equals 15 residues. V lost 1 base to trimming and J lost 3 bases, with 13 bases between them.